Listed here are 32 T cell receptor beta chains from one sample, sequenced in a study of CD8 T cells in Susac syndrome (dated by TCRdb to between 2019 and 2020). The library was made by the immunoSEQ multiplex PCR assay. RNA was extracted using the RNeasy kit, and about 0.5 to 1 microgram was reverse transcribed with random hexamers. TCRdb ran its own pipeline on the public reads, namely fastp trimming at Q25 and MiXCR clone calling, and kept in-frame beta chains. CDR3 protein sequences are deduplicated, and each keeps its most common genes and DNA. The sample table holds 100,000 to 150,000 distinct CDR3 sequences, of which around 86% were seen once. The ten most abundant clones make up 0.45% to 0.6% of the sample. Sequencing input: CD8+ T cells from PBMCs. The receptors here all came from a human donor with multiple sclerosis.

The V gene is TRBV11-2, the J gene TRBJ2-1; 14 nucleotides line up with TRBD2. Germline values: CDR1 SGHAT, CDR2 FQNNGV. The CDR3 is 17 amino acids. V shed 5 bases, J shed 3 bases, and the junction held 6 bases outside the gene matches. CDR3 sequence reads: CASSPGLAGANYNEQFF. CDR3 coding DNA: TGTGCCAGCAGCCCGGGACTAGCGGGGGCAAACTACAATGAGCAGTTCTTC.

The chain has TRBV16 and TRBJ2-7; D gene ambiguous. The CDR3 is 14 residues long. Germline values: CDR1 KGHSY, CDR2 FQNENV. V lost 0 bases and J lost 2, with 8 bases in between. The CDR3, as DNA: TGTGCCAGCAGCCAATCCCTCAGAGCCTACGAGCAGTACTTC. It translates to CASSQSLRAYEQYF.

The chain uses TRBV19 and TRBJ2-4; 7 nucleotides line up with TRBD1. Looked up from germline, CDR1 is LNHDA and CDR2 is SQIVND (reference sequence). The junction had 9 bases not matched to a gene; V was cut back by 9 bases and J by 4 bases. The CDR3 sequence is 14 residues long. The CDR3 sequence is CASELRTGKNIQYF. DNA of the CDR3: TGTGCCAGCGAACTGAGGACAGGAAAAAACATTCAGTACTTC. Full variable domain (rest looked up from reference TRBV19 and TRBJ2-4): DGGITQSPKYLFRKEGQNVTLSCEQNLNHDAMYWYRQDPGQGLRLIYYSQIVNDFQKGDIAEGYSVSREKKESFPLTVTSAQKNPTAFYLCASELRTGKNIQYFGAGTRLSVL.

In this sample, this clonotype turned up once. CDR3 protein: CASSLDLSAFYNEQFF. The CDR3 DNA reads as TGTGCCAGCAGCTTGGATCTGAGCGCTTTCTACAATGAGCAGTTCTTC. This rearrangement joins TRBV5-6 to TRBJ2-1; D is undetermined. Germline-derived CDR1 and CDR2 are SGHDT and YYEEEE. Trimming took 0 bases from V and 3 from J, leaving 13 bases between them. The CDR3 runs 16 residues.

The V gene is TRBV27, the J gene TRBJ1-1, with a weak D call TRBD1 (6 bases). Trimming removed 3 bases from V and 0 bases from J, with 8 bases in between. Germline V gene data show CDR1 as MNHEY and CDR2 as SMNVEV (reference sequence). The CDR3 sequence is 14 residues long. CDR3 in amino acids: CASSFQGLNTEAFF. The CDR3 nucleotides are TGTGCCAGCAGTTTCCAGGGGCTGAACACTGAAGCTTTCTTT.

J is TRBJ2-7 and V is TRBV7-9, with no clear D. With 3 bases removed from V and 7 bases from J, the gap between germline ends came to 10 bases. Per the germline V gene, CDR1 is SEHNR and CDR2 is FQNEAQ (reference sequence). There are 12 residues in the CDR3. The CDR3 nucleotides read TGTGCCAGCAGCTTGGGGTTCTCGGAGCAGTACTTC. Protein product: CASSLGFSEQYF.

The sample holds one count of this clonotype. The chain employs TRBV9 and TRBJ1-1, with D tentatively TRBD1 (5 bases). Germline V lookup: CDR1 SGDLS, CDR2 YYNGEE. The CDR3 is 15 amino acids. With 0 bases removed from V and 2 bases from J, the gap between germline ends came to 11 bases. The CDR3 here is CASSVEGRVNTEAFF. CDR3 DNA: TGTGCCAGCAGCGTAGAGGGCAGGGTCAACACTGAAGCTTTCTTT. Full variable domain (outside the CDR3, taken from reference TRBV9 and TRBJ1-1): DSGVTQTPKHLITATGQRVTLRCSPRSGDLSVYWYQQSLDQGLQFLIQYYNGEERAKGNILERFSAQQFPDLHSELNLSSLELGDSALYFCASSVEGRVNTEAFFGQGTRLTVV.

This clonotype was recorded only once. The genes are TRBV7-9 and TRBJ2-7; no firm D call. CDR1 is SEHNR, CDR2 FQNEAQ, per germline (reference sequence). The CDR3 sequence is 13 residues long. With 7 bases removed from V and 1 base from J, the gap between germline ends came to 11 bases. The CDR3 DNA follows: TGTGCCAGCAAGGAAGTACTGTCCTACGAGCAGTACTTC. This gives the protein CASKEVLSYEQYF.

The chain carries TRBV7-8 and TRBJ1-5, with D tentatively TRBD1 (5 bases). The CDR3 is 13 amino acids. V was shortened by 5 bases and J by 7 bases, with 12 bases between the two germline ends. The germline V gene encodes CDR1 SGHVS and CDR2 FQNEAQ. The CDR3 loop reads CASSGQGRQPQHF. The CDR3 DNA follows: TGTGCCAGCAGCGGCCAGGGTCGGCAGCCCCAGCATTTT.

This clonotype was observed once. The CDR3 protein is CASMIRDNLNTEAFF. CDR3 DNA: TGTGCCAGCATGATCCGGGACAACCTGAACACTGAAGCTTTCTTT. V usage is TRBV6-5 and J usage is TRBJ1-1; tentative D call: TRBD1 (6 bases). This CDR3 contains 15 residues. V lost 7 bases and J 0 bases, leaving 15 bases between the germline ends. CDR1 is MNHEY, CDR2 SVGAGI, per germline.

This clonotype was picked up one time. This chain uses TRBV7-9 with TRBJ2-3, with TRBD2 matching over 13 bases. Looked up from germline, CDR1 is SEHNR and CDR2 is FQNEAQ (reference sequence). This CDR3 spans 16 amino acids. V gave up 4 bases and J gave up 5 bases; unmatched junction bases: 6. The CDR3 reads CASSSGTSGIQDTQYF. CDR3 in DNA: TGTGCCAGCAGCTCCGGGACTAGCGGGATACAAGATACGCAGTATTTT.

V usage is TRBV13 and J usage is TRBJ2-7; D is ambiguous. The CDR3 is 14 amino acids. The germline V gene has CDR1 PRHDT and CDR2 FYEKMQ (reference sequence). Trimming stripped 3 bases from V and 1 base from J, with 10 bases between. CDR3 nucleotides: TGTGCCAGCAGCTTCGGACGGAGATCCTACGAGCAGTACGTC. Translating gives CASSFGRRSYEQYV.

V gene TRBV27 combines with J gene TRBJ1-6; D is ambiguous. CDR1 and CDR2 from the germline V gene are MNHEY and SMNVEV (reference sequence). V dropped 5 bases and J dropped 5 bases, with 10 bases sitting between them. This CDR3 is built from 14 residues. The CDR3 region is CASSPTGHNSPLHF. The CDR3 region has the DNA TGTGCCAGCAGTCCAACGGGTCATAATTCACCCCTCCACTTT.

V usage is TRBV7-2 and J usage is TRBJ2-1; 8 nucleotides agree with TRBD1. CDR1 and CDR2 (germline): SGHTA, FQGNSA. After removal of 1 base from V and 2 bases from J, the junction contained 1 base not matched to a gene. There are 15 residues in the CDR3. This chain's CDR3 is CASSLEQGAYNEQFF. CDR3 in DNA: TGTGCCAGCAGCTTAGAACAGGGGGCCTACAATGAGCAGTTCTTC. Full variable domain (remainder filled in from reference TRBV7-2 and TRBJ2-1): GAGVSQSPSNKVTEKGKDVELRCDPISGHTALYWYRQSLGQGLEFLIYFQGNSAPDKSGLPSDRFSAERTGGSVSTLTIQRTQQEDSAVYLCASSLEQGAYNEQFFGPGTRLTVL.

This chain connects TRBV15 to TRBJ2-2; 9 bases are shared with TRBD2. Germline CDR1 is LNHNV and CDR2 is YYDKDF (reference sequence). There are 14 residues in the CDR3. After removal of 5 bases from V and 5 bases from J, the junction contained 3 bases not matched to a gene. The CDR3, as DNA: TGTGCCACCAGCCGTAGCGGGAGAACCGGGGAGCTGTTTTTT. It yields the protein CATSRSGRTGELFF.

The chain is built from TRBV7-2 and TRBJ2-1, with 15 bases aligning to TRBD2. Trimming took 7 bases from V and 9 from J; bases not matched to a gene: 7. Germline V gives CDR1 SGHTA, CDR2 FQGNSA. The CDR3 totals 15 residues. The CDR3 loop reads CASIWTSGGVVEQFF. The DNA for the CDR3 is TGTGCCAGCATCTGGACTAGCGGGGGGGTGGTTGAGCAGTTCTTC. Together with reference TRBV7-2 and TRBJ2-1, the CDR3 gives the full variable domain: GAGVSQSPSNKVTEKGKDVELRCDPISGHTALYWYRQSLGQGLEFLIYFQGNSAPDKSGLPSDRFSAERTGGSVSTLTIQRTQQEDSAVYLCASIWTSGGVVEQFFGPGTRLTVL.

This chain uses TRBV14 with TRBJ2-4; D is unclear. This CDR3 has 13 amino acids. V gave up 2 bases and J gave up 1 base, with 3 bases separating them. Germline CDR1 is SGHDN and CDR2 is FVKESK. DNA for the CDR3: TGTGCCAGCAGCCAATCGGCCAAAAACATTCAGTACTTC. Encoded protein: CASSQSAKNIQYF. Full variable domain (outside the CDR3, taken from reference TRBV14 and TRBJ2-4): EAGVTQFPSHSVIEKGQTVTLRCDPISGHDNLYWYRRVMGKEIKFLLHFVKESKQDESGMPNNRFLAERTGGTYSTLKVQPAELEDSGVYFCASSQSAKNIQYFGAGTRLSVL.

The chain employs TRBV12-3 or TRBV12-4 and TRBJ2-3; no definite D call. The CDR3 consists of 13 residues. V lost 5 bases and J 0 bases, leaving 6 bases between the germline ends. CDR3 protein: CASSPHSTDTQYF. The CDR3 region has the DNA TGTGCCAGCAGTCCCCATAGCACAGATACGCAGTATTTT.

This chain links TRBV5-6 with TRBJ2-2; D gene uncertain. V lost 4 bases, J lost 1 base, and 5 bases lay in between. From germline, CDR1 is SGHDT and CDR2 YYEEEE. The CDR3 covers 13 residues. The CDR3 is CASSTVNTGELFF. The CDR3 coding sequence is TGTGCCAGCAGCACCGTGAACACCGGGGAGCTGTTTTTT.

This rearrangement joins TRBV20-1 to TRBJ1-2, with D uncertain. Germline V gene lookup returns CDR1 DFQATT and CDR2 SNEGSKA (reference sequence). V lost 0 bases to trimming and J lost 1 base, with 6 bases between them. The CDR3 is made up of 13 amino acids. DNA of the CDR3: TGCAGTGCTAGAGATAGGGATAACTATGGCTACACCTTC. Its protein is CSARDRDNYGYTF.

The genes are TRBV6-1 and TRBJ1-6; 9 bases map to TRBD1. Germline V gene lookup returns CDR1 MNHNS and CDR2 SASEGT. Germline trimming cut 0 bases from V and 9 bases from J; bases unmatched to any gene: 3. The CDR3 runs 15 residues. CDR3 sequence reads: CASSEAQGARSPLHF. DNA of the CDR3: TGTGCCAGCAGTGAAGCACAGGGGGCTCGTTCACCCCTCCACTTT.

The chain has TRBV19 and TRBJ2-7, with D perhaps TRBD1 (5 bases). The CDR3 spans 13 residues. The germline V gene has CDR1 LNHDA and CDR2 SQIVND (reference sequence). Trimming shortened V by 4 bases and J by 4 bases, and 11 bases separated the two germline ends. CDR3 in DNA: TGTGCCAGTAGTAACGGTAGGGGTTACGAGCAGTACGTC. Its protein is CASSNGRGYEQYV.

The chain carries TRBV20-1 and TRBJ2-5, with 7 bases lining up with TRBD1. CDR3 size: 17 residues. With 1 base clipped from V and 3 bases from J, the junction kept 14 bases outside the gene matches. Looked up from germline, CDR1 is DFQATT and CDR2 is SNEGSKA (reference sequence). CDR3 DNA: TGCAGTGCTAGAGGCTACAGGGGCCCCGGGCTGGAAGAGACCCAGTACTTC. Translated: CSARGYRGPGLEETQYF.

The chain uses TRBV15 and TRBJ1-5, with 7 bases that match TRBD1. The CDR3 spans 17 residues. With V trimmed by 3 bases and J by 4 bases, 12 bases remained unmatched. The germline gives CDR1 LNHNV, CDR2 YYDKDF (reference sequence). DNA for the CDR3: TGTGCCACCAGCAGCCATCGGGACAGACACTATAATCAGCCCCAGCATTTT. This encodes CATSSHRDRHYNQPQHF.

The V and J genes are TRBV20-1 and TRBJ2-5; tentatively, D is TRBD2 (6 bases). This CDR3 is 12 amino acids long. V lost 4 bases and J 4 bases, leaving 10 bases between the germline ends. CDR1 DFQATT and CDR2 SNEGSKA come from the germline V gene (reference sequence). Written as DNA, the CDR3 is TGCAGTGCTACAAGGGAGGTAGAGACCCAGTACTTC. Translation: CSATREVETQYF.

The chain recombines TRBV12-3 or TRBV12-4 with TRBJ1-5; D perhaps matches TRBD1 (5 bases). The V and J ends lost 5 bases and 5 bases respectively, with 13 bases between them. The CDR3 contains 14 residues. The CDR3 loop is CASSNQGTHQPQHF. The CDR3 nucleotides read TGTGCCAGCAGTAACCAGGGAACACATCAGCCCCAGCATTTT.

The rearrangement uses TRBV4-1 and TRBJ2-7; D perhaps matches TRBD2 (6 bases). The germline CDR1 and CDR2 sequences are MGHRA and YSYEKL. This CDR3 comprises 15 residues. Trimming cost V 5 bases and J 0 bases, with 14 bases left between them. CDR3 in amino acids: CASSNDGTGSYEQYF. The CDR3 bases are TGCGCCAGCAGCAACGACGGGACTGGCTCCTACGAGCAGTACTTC.

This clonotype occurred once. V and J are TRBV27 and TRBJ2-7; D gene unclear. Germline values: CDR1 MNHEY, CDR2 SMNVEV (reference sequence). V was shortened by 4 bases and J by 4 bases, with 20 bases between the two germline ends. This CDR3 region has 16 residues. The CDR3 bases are TGTGCCAGCAGTTCGTCAGACAACCCTCGATGGTACGAGCAGTACTTC. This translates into CASSSSDNPRWYEQYF.

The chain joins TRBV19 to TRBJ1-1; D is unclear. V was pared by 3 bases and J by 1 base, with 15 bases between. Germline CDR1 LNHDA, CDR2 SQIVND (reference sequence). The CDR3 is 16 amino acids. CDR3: CASSIPDLRGNTEAFF. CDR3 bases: TGTGCCAGTAGTATCCCTGACTTACGCGGGAACACTGAAGCTTTCTTT.

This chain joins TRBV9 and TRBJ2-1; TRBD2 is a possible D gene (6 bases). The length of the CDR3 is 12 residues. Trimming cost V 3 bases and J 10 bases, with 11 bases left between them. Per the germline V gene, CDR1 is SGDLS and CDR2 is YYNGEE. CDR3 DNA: TGTGCCAGCAGCGCGGGACTTCTGGAGCAGTTCTTC. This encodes CASSAGLLEQFF. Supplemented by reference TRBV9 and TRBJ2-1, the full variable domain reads DSGVTQTPKHLITATGQRVTLRCSPRSGDLSVYWYQQSLDQGLQFLIQYYNGEERAKGNILERFSAQQFPDLHSELNLSSLELGDSALYFCASSAGLLEQFFGPGTRLTVL.

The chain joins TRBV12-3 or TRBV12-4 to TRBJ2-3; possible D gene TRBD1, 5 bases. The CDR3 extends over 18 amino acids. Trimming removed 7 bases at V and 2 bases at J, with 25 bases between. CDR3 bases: TGTGCCAGCACCTATCCCGGCGGCAGGGTTAAACACACAGATACGCAGTATTTT. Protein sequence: CASTYPGGRVKHTDTQYF.

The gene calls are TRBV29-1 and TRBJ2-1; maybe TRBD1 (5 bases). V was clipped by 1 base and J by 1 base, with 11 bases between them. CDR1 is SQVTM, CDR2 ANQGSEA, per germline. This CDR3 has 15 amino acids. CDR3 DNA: TGCAGCGTTGAAGTGGGGCTACGATCCTACAATGAGCAGTTCTTC. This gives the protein CSVEVGLRSYNEQFF.